These 14 T cell receptor beta chains originate from one sample sequenced in a study of T-cell reconstitution after alpha-beta-depleted transplantation in children. A library of TCRbeta sequences, prepared with unique molecular identifiers, was generated. TCRdb ran MiXCR on the PCR reads and lists one entry per CDR3 protein. In the table there are about 690,000 distinct CDR3 sequences, 16% of which are singletons. Material: PBMCs from the stem cell graft donor, obtained from the stem cell graft. The receptors were sampled from a human donor who donated a stem cell graft to a child with acute myeloid leukemia.

This clonotype was seen many times. The chain uses TRBV4-3 and TRBJ1-2; D unresolved. Looked up from germline, CDR1 is LGHNA and CDR2 is YSLEER. The CDR3 is 13 residues long. The germline V and J ends were trimmed by 0 bases and 3 bases, with 5 bases remaining between them. The CDR3 loop reads CASSQDGYYGYTF. CDR3 nucleotides: TGCGCCAGCAGCCAAGATGGCTACTATGGCTACACCTTC.

This clonotype was recorded many times. The chain couples TRBV27 to TRBJ2-1; the match to TRBD1 covers 8 bases. The J segment lost 8 bases and the V segment lost 4 bases, leaving 1 base of the junction unmatched. Germline lookup yields CDR1 MNHEY and CDR2 SMNVEV (reference sequence). The CDR3 has 12 residues. The CDR3 bases are TGTGCCAGCAGTTCAGGGGGCGATGAGCAGTTCTTC. Translation gives CASSSGGDEQFF.

J is TRBJ1-2 and V is TRBV10-3, with D perhaps TRBD1 (6 bases). V was clipped by 3 bases and J by 1 base, with 15 bases between them. Per germline, CDR1 ENHRY and CDR2 SYGVKD. This CDR3 is 16 amino acids long. CDR3 residues: CAISDRGHSLNYGYTF. DNA for the CDR3: TGTGCCATCAGTGACCGGGGACACAGCCTTAACTATGGCTACACCTTC.

This clonotype has a handful of counts. The V call is TRBV7-8, the J call TRBJ1-1, with 7 bases aligning to TRBD1. The CDR3 runs 13 residues. Per the germline V gene, CDR1 is SGHVS and CDR2 is FQNEAQ. With 0 bases clipped from V and 10 bases from J, the junction kept 5 bases outside the gene matches. The DNA for the CDR3 is TGTGCCAGCAGCTTAGCTCAGGGGGGAGGAGCTTTCTTT. Protein product: CASSLAQGGGAFF.

This clonotype was picked up a small number of times. The V gene is TRBV12-3 or TRBV12-4, the J gene TRBJ2-7, with 8 bases that match TRBD1. The CDR3 runs to 12 residues. V trimming: 7 bases; J trimming: 5 bases; junction bases outside the gene matches: 4. Here the CDR3 DNA reads TGTGCCAGCACCCAGGACAGGGACGAGCAGTACTTC. It translates to CASTQDRDEQYF.

The rearrangement links TRBV7-3 to TRBJ1-6; 7 bases fit TRBD1. Trimming removed 4 bases from V and 0 bases from J; junction bases left unmatched: 15. The CDR3 runs to 20 residues. The germline CDR1 and CDR2 sequences are SGHTA and FQGTGA. The CDR3 nucleotides are TGTGCCAGCAGCTCGCCGACAGGGACCGCCACGAGCTCCTATAATTCACCCCTCCACTTT. Protein sequence: CASSSPTGTATSSYNSPLHF.

The CDR3 reads CASGRGPSSYNEQFF. CDR3 DNA sequence: TGTGCCAGCGGCAGGGGGCCCAGCTCCTACAATGAGCAGTTCTTC. V is TRBV3-1 and J is TRBJ2-1; TRBD1 aligns across 8 bases. The CDR3 is 15 amino acids. CDR1 and CDR2 (germline): LGHDT, YNNKEL (reference sequence). Trimming removed 8 bases from V and 0 bases from J; junction bases left unmatched: 6.

This clonotype was detected ten times or more. This chain joins TRBV29-1 and TRBJ2-1; 7 bases are shared with TRBD1. V shed 5 bases, J shed 9 bases, and the junction held 13 bases outside the gene matches. This CDR3 spans 14 amino acids. CDR1 and CDR2 from the germline V gene are SQVTM and ANQGSEA. The CDR3 coding sequence is TGCAGCGTTAAACAGGGGCAGGGGGTGGGTGAGCAGTTCTTC. Residues: CSVKQGQGVGEQFF.

V gene TRBV12-3 or TRBV12-4 combines with J gene TRBJ2-7; 9 nucleotides match TRBD1. CDR3 length: 16 amino acids. J gave up 3 bases and V 3 bases, and 9 bases lay outside the gene matches. In nucleotides, the CDR3 is TGTGCCAGCAGTTTGAGTATCGGGACAGGGAACTACGAGCAGTACTTC. This codes for CASSLSIGTGNYEQYF.

This clonotype appeared a few times. The chain links TRBV12-3 or TRBV12-4 to TRBJ2-7; no clear D. The length of the CDR3 is 13 residues. Trimming took off 7 bases at V and 6 bases at J, with 16 bases between the two ends. The CDR3: CASTPGLTTEQYV. The CDR3 DNA sequence: TGTGCCAGCACCCCCGGGTTAACGACCGAGCAGTACGTC.

The V and J genes are TRBV2 and TRBJ2-1, with 8 bases identical to TRBD2. Gene TRBJ2-7 matches the end of the DNA better, so the J call may be wrong. Germline V gives CDR1 SNHLY, CDR2 FYNNEI. The CDR3 spans 16 residues. CDR3 nucleotide sequence: TGTGCCAGCAGTCCTTACGGGGGGGGGCAAAAAAATGAGCAGTACTTC. Its translation: CASSPYGGGQKNEQYF.

The chain carries TRBV21-1 and TRBJ2-5; the table's D call TRBD2 went unverified against the DNA. TRBV21-1 is marked as a pseudogene. The CDR3 is 15 amino acids. CDR3 nucleotide sequence: TGTGCCAACAGCAAAGAGGCAGGAGGGCGAGAGACCCAGTACTTC. Translated, it gives CANSKEAGGRETQYF.

This clonotype was seen repeatedly, ten times or more. This rearrangement joins TRBV20-1 to TRBJ1-6; the D gene is possibly TRBD1 (5 bases). The germline V gene has CDR1 DFQATT and CDR2 SNEGSKA (reference sequence). The ends were cut back, 5 bases at V and 6 bases at J, with 11 bases in the middle. The CDR3 is 13 residues long. The CDR3 DNA reads TGCAGTGCTGGGGCGACAGTTAATTCACCCCTCCACTTT. Translation gives CSAGATVNSPLHF.

At least ten counts were recorded for this clonotype. The J gene is TRBJ1-1, the V gene TRBV29-1, with 7 bases lining up with TRBD1. Germline values: CDR1 SQVTM, CDR2 ANQGSEA. V shed 7 bases, J shed 4 bases, and the junction held 12 bases outside the gene matches. CDR3 size: 14 residues. The CDR3 spells CSARGTETFTEAFF. In DNA, the CDR3 is TGCAGCGCCAGGGGGACGGAGACCTTCACTGAAGCTTTCTTT.